A single sample gave rise to the 25 T cell receptor beta chains below, sequenced in a study of cytomegalovirus exposure and HLA in healthy donors. Amplification used 60 Vbeta primers and 13 Jbeta primers. Sequenced by immunoSEQ multiplex PCR; TCRdb stores in-frame clones only, minus some. The sample includes some 110,000 clones, approximately 58% of them seen just once. The sequenced sample consisted of PBMCs. These receptors were collected from a woman under 40 in good health and CMV-seronegative.

V is TRBV6-5 and J is TRBJ1-6; 7 nucleotides line up with TRBD1. CDR1 and CDR2 (germline): MNHEY, SVGAGI. The CDR3 has 15 amino acids. V gave up 2 bases and J gave up 5 bases; unmatched junction bases: 3. CDR3 DNA: TGTGCCAGCAGTTACGAGACAGGGAATAATTCACCCCTCCACTTT. This translates into CASSYETGNNSPLHF.

The chain employs TRBV5-4 and TRBJ2-3, with 13 bases aligning to TRBD2. Trimming took 4 bases from V and 3 from J; bases not matched to a gene: 2. CDR3 size: 15 residues. Germline assignment: CDR1 SGHNT and CDR2 YYREEE (reference sequence). The CDR3 loop reads CASSRTSGSTDTQYF. CDR3 sequence (DNA): TGTGCCAGCAGCCGGACTAGCGGGAGTACAGATACGCAGTATTTT.

J is TRBJ2-1 and V is TRBV25-1; 11 nucleotides align to TRBD1. The V and J ends lost 3 bases and 5 bases, in that order; junction bases with no gene match: 3. The CDR3 sequence is 15 residues long. Per the germline V gene, CDR1 is MGHDK and CDR2 is SYGVNS. The CDR3 DNA sequence: TGTGCCAGCAGTGACCCGGGACAGGGGGACAATGAGCAGTTCTTC. It translates to CASSDPGQGDNEQFF.

This rearrangement joins TRBV30 to TRBJ2-1; 14 bases fit TRBD2. V shed 0 bases and J 1 base; nucleotides not matched to a gene: 2. This CDR3 is 17 amino acids long. CDR1 is GTSNPN, CDR2 SVGIG, per germline (reference sequence). The CDR3 DNA follows: TGTGCCTGGAGTGTAGGGACTAGCGGGAGTTCCTACAATGAGCAGTTCTTC. It yields the protein CAWSVGTSGSSYNEQFF. Full variable domain (outside the CDR3, taken from reference TRBV30 and TRBJ2-1): SQTIHQWPATLVQPVGSPLSLECTVEGTSNPNLYWYRQAAGRGLQLLFYSVGIGQISSEVPQNLSASRPQDRQFILSSKKLLLSDSGFYLCAWSVGTSGSSYNEQFFGPGTRLTVL.

This clone has just one count. This sequence joins TRBV19 and TRBJ1-5; tentative D call: TRBD1 (6 bases). Deletions cut 3 bases from V and 0 bases from J, with 15 bases between. Germline CDR1 LNHDA, CDR2 SQIVND (reference sequence). CDR3 length equals 17 residues. The CDR3 bases are TGTGCCAGTAGTATCCGGGACACCTACAATAGCAATCAGCCCCAGCATTTT. Translated, it gives CASSIRDTYNSNQPQHF.

The chain recombines TRBV6-1 with TRBJ2-5, with TRBD1 as a possible D gene (6 bases). The assigned J gene may be wrong: the sequence end matches TRBJ2-7 better. CDR3 length: 14 residues. Looked up from germline, CDR1 is MNHNS and CDR2 is SASEGT. CDR3 sequence: CASSGDIAAYEQYF. CDR3 sequence (DNA): TGTGCCAGCAGTGGGGACATTGCCGCCTACGAGCAGTACTTC.

The V gene is TRBV11-3, the J gene TRBJ2-1; D possibly corresponds to TRBD1 (5 bases). This CDR3 has 14 residues. V lost 3 bases to trimming and J lost 2 bases, with 8 bases between them. Germline loops: CDR1 SGHNT, CDR2 YENEEA. In DNA, the CDR3 is TGTGCCAGCAGCTTTACAGGCACCTACAATGAGCAGTTCTTC. Encoded protein: CASSFTGTYNEQFF. Full variable domain (missing parts from reference TRBV11-3 and TRBJ2-1): EAGVVQSPRYKIIEKKQPVAFWCNPISGHNTLYWYLQNLGQGPELLIRYENEEAVDDSQLPKDRFSAERLKGVDSTLKIQPAELGDSAVYLCASSFTGTYNEQFFGPGTRLTVL.

The chain couples TRBV30 to TRBJ2-7; D gene ambiguous. The V gene lost 0 bases and the J gene lost 1 base, with 7 bases spanning the gap. Germline V lookup: CDR1 GTSNPN, CDR2 SVGIG (reference sequence). CDR3 length equals 13 residues. The CDR3 sequence: CAWSVGQSYEQYF. CDR3 sequence (DNA): TGTGCCTGGAGTGTTGGTCAGTCCTACGAGCAGTACTTC.

This clone was recorded only once. In the same sample, other DNA sequences code for this CDR3. This sequence joins TRBV28 and TRBJ1-5; D gene uncertain. Trimming cost V 3 bases and J 2 bases, with 5 bases left between them. CDR3 length: 13 residues. The germline V gene has CDR1 MDHEN and CDR2 SYDVKM. DNA for the CDR3: TGTGCCAGCAGTTTTGGAGGCAATCAGCCCCAGCATTTT. Protein product: CASSFGGNQPQHF.

V is TRBV6-1 and J is TRBJ2-3; 10 bases agree with TRBD2. The CDR3 spans 15 residues. V lost 3 bases and J lost 6; bases outside the gene matches: 6. CDR1 is MNHNS, CDR2 SASEGT, per germline. The CDR3 loop reads CASSDKTSGRDTQYF. CDR3 DNA: TGTGCCAGCAGTGACAAGACTAGCGGGCGGGATACGCAGTATTTT.

This clone was picked up a small number of times. This chain links TRBV30 with TRBJ1-5; TRBD1 is a possible D gene (5 bases). This CDR3 region has 15 residues. V was cut by 0 bases and J by 7 bases, with 16 bases left in between. Per germline, CDR1 GTSNPN and CDR2 SVGIG (reference sequence). This CDR3 is CAWSVGSGSGQPQHF. CDR3 nucleotides: TGTGCCTGGAGTGTCGGTTCAGGGTCAGGACAGCCCCAGCATTTT.

This clone was seen more than once but under ten times. The rearrangement joins TRBV18 to TRBJ1-1; no firm D call. The germline V gene has CDR1 KGHSH and CDR2 LQKENI. This CDR3 region has 14 residues. V was pared by 0 bases and J by 4 bases, with 9 bases between. As DNA, the CDR3 is TGTGCCAGCTCACCACCCGGCCTAGGCACTGAAGCTTTCTTT. This sequence encodes CASSPPGLGTEAFF.

The J gene is TRBJ2-3, the V gene TRBV2, with a weak D call TRBD2 (7 bases). Germline assignment: CDR1 SNHLY and CDR2 FYNNEI. The germline V and J ends were trimmed by 6 bases and 3 bases, with 13 bases remaining between them. The CDR3 runs 14 residues. For the CDR3, the DNA is TGTGCCAGCAGGGGGGGGGCTAGGACAGATACGCAGTATTTT. Residues: CASRGGARTDTQYF. Looking up the rest from reference TRBV2 and TRBJ2-3 gives the full variable domain: EPEVTQTPSHQVTQMGQEVILRCVPISNHLYFYWYRQILGQKVEFLVSFYNNEISEKSEIFDDQFSVERPDGSNFTLKIRSTKLEDSAMYFCASRGGARTDTQYFGPGTRLTVL.

The chain recombines TRBV7-2 with TRBJ1-4, with TRBD1 as a possible D gene (5 bases). Trimming cost V 6 bases and J 2 bases, with 13 bases left between them. The CDR3 spans 15 residues. The germline gives CDR1 SGHTA, CDR2 FQGNSA. CDR3: CASRTGGGTNEKLFF. The CDR3 nucleotides read TGTGCCAGCAGAACGGGTGGGGGGACTAATGAAAAACTGTTTTTT.

This clone was picked up a small number of times. Other DNA variants within this sample encode the same CDR3. The chain links TRBV28 to TRBJ1-2; 11 bases are shared with TRBD1. Germline-derived CDR1 and CDR2 are MDHEN and SYDVKM. The J segment lost 8 bases and the V segment lost 5 bases, leaving 10 bases of the junction unmatched. The CDR3 runs to 15 residues. The CDR3 DNA follows: TGTGCCAGCAGTCAGATCACCGGGACAGGGGGAGGCTACACCTTC. It specifies CASSQITGTGGGYTF.

The genes are TRBV9 and TRBJ2-1; 11 nucleotides align to TRBD2. CDR1 is SGDLS, CDR2 YYNGEE, per germline. The CDR3 has 16 residues. V trimming: 4 bases; J trimming: 7 bases; junction bases outside the gene matches: 10. CDR3 DNA: TGTGCCAGCAGCACACTTAGCGGGAGGGCTGGGAATGAGCAGTTCTTC. Translation: CASSTLSGRAGNEQFF.

The rearrangement uses TRBV10-3 and TRBJ1-1; 10 bases align to TRBD1. The J segment lost 1 base and the V segment lost 3 bases, leaving 5 bases of the junction unmatched. This CDR3 region has 16 residues. Germline V gene data show CDR1 as ENHRY and CDR2 as SYGVKD. The CDR3: CAISDPGQGTNTEAFF. As DNA, the CDR3 is TGTGCCATCAGTGACCCGGGACAGGGGACGAACACTGAAGCTTTCTTT.

The chain has TRBV28 and TRBJ2-1, with 10 bases aligning to TRBD2. V shed 6 bases and J 5 bases; nucleotides not matched to a gene: 7. The CDR3 consists of 15 residues. Germline loops: CDR1 MDHEN, CDR2 SYDVKM. The CDR3 bases are TGTGCCAGCAGGCCCCTAGCGGGAGCCCACAATGAGCAGTTCTTC. Encoded protein: CASRPLAGAHNEQFF.

V gene TRBV7-3 combines with J gene TRBJ2-1; D is perhaps TRBD2 (6 bases). Trimming removed 8 bases at V and 7 bases at J, with 18 bases between. This CDR3 comprises 14 residues. The germline gives CDR1 SGHTA, CDR2 FQGTGA. The CDR3 sequence: CASQISAGINEQFF. For the CDR3, the DNA is TGTGCCAGCCAAATCTCGGCGGGAATAAATGAGCAGTTCTTC.

The chain joins TRBV18 to TRBJ1-5, with D possibly being TRBD1 (5 bases). CDR1 and CDR2 (germline): KGHSH, LQKENI. CDR3 size: 13 residues. Trimming took 4 bases from V and 7 from J, leaving 11 bases between them. CDR3 amino acids: CASSLGGRQPQHF. As DNA, the CDR3 is TGTGCCAGCTCACTGGGGGGACGACAGCCCCAGCATTTT.

J is TRBJ1-4 and V is TRBV5-4; D possibly corresponds to TRBD1 (6 bases). Trimming left V 3 bases short and J 0 bases short, with 18 bases between. Germline CDR1 and CDR2: SGHNT and YYREEE (reference sequence). This CDR3 is 18 amino acids long. CDR3 coding DNA: TGTGCCAGCAGCTCTGGAGGGGGGGCAAGCGCAACTAATGAAAAACTGTTTTTT. It yields the protein CASSSGGGASATNEKLFF.

This clone was observed a handful of times. This rearrangement joins TRBV6-1 to TRBJ1-5, with 9 bases identical to TRBD1. This CDR3 region has 15 residues. The V segment lost 7 bases and the J segment 6 bases; nucleotides outside the gene matches: 10. The germline V gene encodes CDR1 MNHNS and CDR2 SASEGT. The CDR3 protein is CASTSGQGWGQPQHF. In DNA form, the CDR3 reads TGTGCCAGCACTTCGGGACAGGGTTGGGGTCAGCCCCAGCATTTT.

Comment on this clone: This CDR3 is also generated by other DNA sequences in the sample. The CDR3 nucleotides read TGTGCCAGCTCACCATCAGGGGCGAACACTGAAGCTTTCTTT. Protein sequence: CASSPSGANTEAFF. The rearrangement joins TRBV18 to TRBJ1-1, with D possibly matching TRBD1 (6 bases). Germline V gene sequence: CDR1 KGHSH, CDR2 LQKENI. The CDR3 is made up of 14 amino acids. The ends were cut back, 2 bases at V and 1 base at J, with 8 bases in the middle.

The CDR3 nucleotides are TGTGCCAGCAGCACCCTCAGGGGCACTGAAGCTTTCTTT. This encodes CASSTLRGTEAFF. The chain has TRBV7-2 and TRBJ1-1; a weak D match, TRBD1 (6 bases). The CDR3 contains 13 residues. Germline V CDR1 and CDR2: SGHTA, FQGNSA. Trimming took 5 bases from V and 4 from J, leaving 11 bases between them.

The V gene is TRBV28, the J gene TRBJ1-1; 9 bases map to TRBD1. With V trimmed by 5 bases and J by 1 base, 8 bases remained unmatched. The CDR3 contains 16 residues. The V gene's germline CDR1 is MDHEN and CDR2 SYDVKM. The CDR3 here is CASSHGQGFENTEAFF. The CDR3, as DNA: TGTGCCAGCAGTCACGGACAGGGGTTCGAGAACACTGAAGCTTTCTTT.